Following are 3 T cell receptor beta chains from one sample sequenced in a study. TCRdb redid the calling of the 5' RACE reads with MiXCR, one entry per CDR3 protein. The repertoire includes more than 45,000 distinct CDR3 sequences, 28% of them detected once, and approximately 3.3% sits in the top ten. The sample taken for sequencing was tumor-infiltrating memory CD4+ T cells sorted from the breast tumor. The subset denotes: memory CD4+ T cells, CD4+CD45RO+CD25-. These receptors were collected from a female donor with breast cancer.

The chain carries TRBV5-1 and TRBJ1-2; 7 nucleotides align to TRBD1. Trimming cost V 4 bases and J 14 bases; bases outside gene matches: 17. The germline CDR1 and CDR2 sequences are SGHRS and YFSETQ. The CDR3 length is 14 residues. The CDR3 sequence: CASSLDFGTEDVTF. The CDR3 DNA is TGCGCCAGCAGCCTCGACTTCGGGACAGAAGACGTGACCTTC.

This clonotype has a count of ten or more. This sequence joins TRBV7-9 and TRBJ1-1; no clear D. CDR3 length: 14 amino acids. Germline assignment: CDR1 SEHNR and CDR2 FQNEAQ (reference sequence). Trimming took off 2 bases at V and 2 bases at J, with 9 bases between the two ends. This chain's CDR3 is CASSLIVVNTEAFF. CDR3 DNA: TGTGCCAGCAGCTTAATCGTTGTAAACACTGAAGCTTTCTTT.

The chain is built from TRBV5-1 and TRBJ2-1, with TRBD2 as a possible D gene (6 bases). CDR3 length equals 15 residues. V lost 5 bases to trimming and J lost 0 bases, with 12 bases between them. In germline, CDR1 is SGHRS, CDR2 YFSETQ. The CDR3 sequence is CASSSGGSSYNEQFF. The DNA of the CDR3 is TGCGCCAGCAGTTCCGGGGGATCCTCCTACAATGAGCAGTTCTTC.